Presented here are 19 T cell receptor beta chains from one specimen sequenced in a study of shared clonotypes between healthy human individuals. TCRdb's table, derived via immunoSEQ multiplex PCR, lists solely in-frame clones and lacks some. Of roughly 2.6 million clones listed, 85% to 95% are singletons. Sequencing was done on a sample of naive CD4+ T cells sorted from blood. Subset defined: CD45RA+ positively selected. These receptors came from a man younger than 35 in good health.

The chain recombines TRBV28 with TRBJ2-3; D possibly uses TRBD1 or TRBD2 (6 bases each). Germline V lookup: CDR1 MDHEN, CDR2 SYDVKM. V dropped 7 bases and J dropped 0 bases, with 17 bases sitting between them. CDR3 size: 16 residues. CDR3 loop: CASTIQSGASTDTQYF. CDR3 DNA sequence: TGTGCCAGCACCATCCAGTCGGGGGCGAGCACAGATACGCAGTATTTT.

This chain joins TRBV18 and TRBJ2-7, with 9 bases identical to TRBD2. V lost 4 bases, J lost 3 bases, and 4 bases stayed unmatched. CDR1 is KGHSH and CDR2 is LQKENI in the germline V gene. The CDR3 totals 14 residues. CDR3 loop: CASSQASGVYEQYF. For the CDR3, the DNA is TGTGCCAGCTCACAAGCTAGCGGGGTCTACGAGCAGTACTTC.

This clone appeared a few times. This chain joins TRBV7-9 and TRBJ1-2; the D is unclear. Germline CDR1 SEHNR, CDR2 FQNEAQ (reference sequence). The CDR3 consists of 14 residues. Trimming pared 0 bases from V and 4 bases from J, leaving 9 bases between. CDR3 sequence reads: CASSLAGDVYGYTF. The CDR3 bases are TGTGCCAGCAGCTTAGCAGGTGACGTCTATGGCTACACCTTC.

The chain joins TRBV6-6 to TRBJ2-1, with unresolved D. Germline V CDR1 and CDR2: MNHNY, SVGAGI (reference sequence). V lost 6 bases and J lost 9, with 15 bases in between. The CDR3 runs to 13 residues. The CDR3 loop reads CASSDPLTPEQFF. The DNA for the CDR3 is TGTGCCAGCAGCGACCCCTTGACTCCTGAGCAGTTCTTC.

This clone was counted between two and nine times. The chain joins TRBV28 to TRBJ1-5; D gene unclear. Germline V CDR1 and CDR2: MDHEN, SYDVKM. The CDR3 sequence is 12 residues long. V shed 6 bases and J shed 4 bases, with 7 bases lying between them. This chain's CDR3 is CASRAPNQPQHF. In nucleotides, the CDR3 is TGTGCCAGCAGGGCGCCGAATCAGCCCCAGCATTTT. Supplemented by reference TRBV28 and TRBJ1-5, the full variable domain reads DVKVTQSSRYLVKRTGEKVFLECVQDMDHENMFWYRQDPGLGLRLIYFSYDVKMKEKGDIPEGYSVSREKKERFSLILESASTNQTSMYLCASRAPNQPQHFGDGTRLSIL.

The V gene is TRBV4-3, the J gene TRBJ2-7; 7 bases line up with TRBD2. The CDR3 consists of 15 residues. With 1 base clipped from V and 0 bases from J, the junction kept 3 bases outside the gene matches. Germline V gene sequence: CDR1 LGHNA, CDR2 YSLEER. The CDR3 sequence is CASSQGLAASYEQYF. The CDR3 DNA sequence: TGCGCCAGCAGCCAAGGCCTAGCGGCCTCCTACGAGCAGTACTTC.

This chain uses TRBV5-1 with TRBJ2-7; D remains ambiguous. This CDR3 is built from 12 residues. V was cut by 6 bases and J by 3 bases, with 10 bases left in between. Germline assignment: CDR1 SGHRS and CDR2 YFSETQ. CDR3 nucleotide sequence: TGCGCCAGCACCCTGACCCTCTACGAGCAGTACTTC. Translated, it gives CASTLTLYEQYF.

The chain couples TRBV6-5 to TRBJ1-2, with D perhaps matching TRBD1 (5 bases). The CDR3 loop spans 13 amino acids. Germline CDR1 reads MNHEY; CDR2 reads SVGAGI. Deletions cut 5 bases from V and 5 bases from J, with 12 bases between. CDR3 in amino acids: CASSPEGLYGYTF. CDR3 nucleotide sequence: TGTGCCAGCAGTCCTGAGGGACTATATGGCTACACCTTC.

J is TRBJ2-2 and V is TRBV7-2; 15 nucleotides match TRBD2. J lost 6 bases, V lost 3 bases, and 5 bases had no gene match. Germline lookup yields CDR1 SGHTA and CDR2 FQGNSA. The CDR3 has 17 residues. For the CDR3, the DNA is TGTGCCAGCAGCTTTCAGGGACTAGCGGGAGGACCCGGGGAGCTGTTTTTT. It translates to CASSFQGLAGGPGELFF.

The chain recombines TRBV6-7 with TRBJ2-5; D remains unclear. TRBV6-7 is an ORF, with its function uncertain. V was trimmed by 2 bases and J by 2 bases, leaving 9 bases between them. There are 14 residues in the CDR3. The CDR3, as DNA: TGTGCCAGCAGTTACAAAGGGCTACAAGAGACCCAGTACTTC. It encodes CASSYKGLQETQYF.

This clone appeared once. The chain links TRBV6-9 to TRBJ1-5, with D possibly being TRBD1 (6 bases). The CDR3 has 17 residues. Germline loops: CDR1 MNHGY, CDR2 SVAAGI. V was cut by 2 bases and J by 4 bases, with 18 bases left in between. CDR3 in DNA: TGTGCCAGCAGTTATAGAAATCAGGGGAGATGGAATCAGCCCCAGCATTTT. Residues: CASSYRNQGRWNQPQHF.

This clone was seen once. The CDR3 here is CASSAGTGSGSPLHF. The DNA for the CDR3 is TGTGCCAGCAGCGCAGGGACAGGTTCAGGTTCACCCCTCCACTTT. The chain couples TRBV9 to TRBJ1-6; TRBD1 matches at 8 bases. CDR3 size: 15 residues. CDR1 and CDR2 (germline): SGDLS, YYNGEE. Losses at the gene ends were 3 bases for V and 9 bases for J; bases not matched to a gene: 8.

This clone was found a few times. Other DNA sequences of this sample code for an identical CDR3. The chain has TRBV2 and TRBJ2-2, with D possibly TRBD1 on 5 matching bases. The ends were cut back, 8 bases at V and 2 bases at J, with 12 bases in the middle. The CDR3 extends over 14 amino acids. Germline CDR1 reads SNHLY; CDR2 reads FYNNEI. The CDR3 DNA is TGTGCCAGCTCTCAGGGATCTAACACCGGGGAGCTGTTTTTT. As protein: CASSQGSNTGELFF.

The chain joins TRBV5-4 to TRBJ2-3, with D possibly TRBD2 on 6 matching bases. CDR1 and CDR2 from the germline V gene are SGHNT and YYREEE (reference sequence). The CDR3 loop spans 15 amino acids. The germline V and J ends were trimmed by 4 bases and 5 bases, with 17 bases remaining between them. Here the CDR3 reads CASSLPPTRGDTQYF. The CDR3 coding sequence is TGTGCCAGCAGCCTCCCTCCGACTAGAGGAGATACGCAGTATTTT.

This rearrangement joins TRBV6-5 to TRBJ2-3; 8 positions match TRBD2. This CDR3 comprises 14 residues. V dropped 6 bases and J dropped 1; count of bases not matched to a gene: 3. Per the germline V gene, CDR1 is MNHEY and CDR2 is SVGAGI. The CDR3 region has the DNA TGTGCCAGCAGCGTAGCGGGGCGCACAGATACGCAGTATTTT. Its translation: CASSVAGRTDTQYF.

With respect to this clone: The sample holds other DNA sequences that translate to the same CDR3. The V gene is TRBV29-1, the J gene TRBJ2-3; 12 bases fit TRBD2. V lost 6 bases to trimming and J lost 3 bases; unmatched junction nucleotides: 1. The CDR3 has 13 amino acids. The germline V gene has CDR1 SQVTM and CDR2 ANQGSEA. The CDR3 DNA sequence: TGCAGCGTGACTAGCGGGAGTACAGATACGCAGTATTTT. Encoded protein: CSVTSGSTDTQYF.

J is TRBJ1-5 and V is TRBV11-2, with D unresolved. The V and J ends lost 2 bases and 0 bases respectively, with 5 bases between them. Per germline, CDR1 SGHAT and CDR2 FQNNGV. The CDR3 loop spans 14 amino acids. CDR3 protein: CASSLLGSNQPQHF. CDR3 nucleotide sequence: TGTGCCAGCAGCTTACTTGGTAGCAATCAGCCCCAGCATTTT.

The chain carries TRBV5-5 and TRBJ1-1, with D uncertain. This CDR3 contains 16 residues. CDR1 SGHKS and CDR2 YYEKEE come from the germline V gene (reference sequence). Between the trimmed V and J ends, which lost 0 bases and 0 bases, there was a span of 12 bases. CDR3: CASSLAGGSLNTEAFF. CDR3 coding DNA: TGTGCCAGCAGCTTGGCCGGAGGGAGTTTGAACACTGAAGCTTTCTTT.

As to this clone: Other DNA sequences in this sample translate to the same CDR3. The chain links TRBV18 to TRBJ2-7; TRBD2 aligns across 8 bases. The CDR3 extends over 14 amino acids. Germline V gene data show CDR1 as KGHSH and CDR2 as LQKENI. V shed 3 bases, J shed 4 bases, and the junction held 5 bases outside the gene matches. The chain's CDR3 is CASSPGREDYEQYF. The DNA of the CDR3 is TGTGCCAGCTCACCGGGGCGGGAGGATTACGAGCAGTACTTC.